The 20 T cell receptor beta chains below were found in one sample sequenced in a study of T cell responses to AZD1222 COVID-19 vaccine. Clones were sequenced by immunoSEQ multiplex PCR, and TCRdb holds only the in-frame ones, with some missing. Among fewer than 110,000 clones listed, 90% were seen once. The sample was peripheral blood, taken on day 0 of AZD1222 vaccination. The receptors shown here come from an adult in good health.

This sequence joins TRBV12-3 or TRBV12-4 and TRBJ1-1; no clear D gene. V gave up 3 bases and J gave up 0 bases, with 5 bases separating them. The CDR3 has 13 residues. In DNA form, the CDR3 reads TGTGCCAGCAGTTTTGGCATGAACACTGAAGCTTTCTTT. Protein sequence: CASSFGMNTEAFF.

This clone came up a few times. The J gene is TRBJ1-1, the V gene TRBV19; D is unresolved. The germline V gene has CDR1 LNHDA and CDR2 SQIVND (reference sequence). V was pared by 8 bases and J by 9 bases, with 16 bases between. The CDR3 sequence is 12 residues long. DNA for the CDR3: TGTGCCAGTGTAAGCGGTGGGAGAAAAGCTTTCTTT. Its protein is CASVSGGRKAFF.

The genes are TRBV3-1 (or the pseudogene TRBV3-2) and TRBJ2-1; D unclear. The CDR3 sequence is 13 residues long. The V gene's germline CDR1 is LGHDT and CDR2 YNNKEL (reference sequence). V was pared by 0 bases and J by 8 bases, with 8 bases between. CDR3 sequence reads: CASSQDNLHEQFF. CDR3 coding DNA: TGTGCCAGCAGCCAAGATAACCTCCATGAGCAGTTCTTC.

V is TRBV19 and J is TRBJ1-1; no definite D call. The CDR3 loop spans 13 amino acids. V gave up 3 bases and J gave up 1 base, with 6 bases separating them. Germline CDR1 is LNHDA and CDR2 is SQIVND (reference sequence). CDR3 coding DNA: TGTGCCAGTAGTATGTCGGAGAACACTGAAGCTTTCTTT. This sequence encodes CASSMSENTEAFF.

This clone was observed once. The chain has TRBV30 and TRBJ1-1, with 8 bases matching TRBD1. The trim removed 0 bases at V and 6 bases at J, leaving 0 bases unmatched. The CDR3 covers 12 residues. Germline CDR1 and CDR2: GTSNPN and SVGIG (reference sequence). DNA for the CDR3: TGTGCCTGGAGTGTACAGGGGGCTGAAGCTTTCTTT. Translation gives CAWSVQGAEAFF.

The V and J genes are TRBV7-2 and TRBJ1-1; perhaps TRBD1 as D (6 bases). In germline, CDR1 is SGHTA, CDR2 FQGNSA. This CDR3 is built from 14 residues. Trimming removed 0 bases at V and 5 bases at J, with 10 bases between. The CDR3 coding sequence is TGTGCCAGCAGCTTAGCGTACAGGGAGACTGAAGCTTTCTTT. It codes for CASSLAYRETEAFF.

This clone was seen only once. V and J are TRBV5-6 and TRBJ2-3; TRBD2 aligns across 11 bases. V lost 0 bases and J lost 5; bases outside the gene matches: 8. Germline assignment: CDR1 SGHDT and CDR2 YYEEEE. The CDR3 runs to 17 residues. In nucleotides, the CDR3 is TGTGCCAGCAGCTTGGCGATATTAGCGGGGGGGAGAGATACGCAGTATTTT. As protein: CASSLAILAGGRDTQYF.

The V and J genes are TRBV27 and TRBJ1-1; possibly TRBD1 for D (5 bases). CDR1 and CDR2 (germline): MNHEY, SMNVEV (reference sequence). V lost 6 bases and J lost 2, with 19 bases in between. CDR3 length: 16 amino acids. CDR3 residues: CASSTAGDHGNTEAFF. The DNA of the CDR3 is TGTGCCAGCAGCACGGCGGGGGACCATGGAAACACTGAAGCTTTCTTT.

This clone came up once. This CDR3 is CASRGPNTGELFF. CDR3 DNA sequence: TGTGCCAGCAGGGGACCGAACACCGGGGAGCTGTTTTTT. The gene calls are TRBV19 and TRBJ2-2; D is possibly TRBD1 (6 bases). Germline loops: CDR1 LNHDA, CDR2 SQIVND (reference sequence). The length of the CDR3 is 13 residues. The V gene lost 9 bases and the J gene lost 0 bases, with 8 bases spanning the gap.

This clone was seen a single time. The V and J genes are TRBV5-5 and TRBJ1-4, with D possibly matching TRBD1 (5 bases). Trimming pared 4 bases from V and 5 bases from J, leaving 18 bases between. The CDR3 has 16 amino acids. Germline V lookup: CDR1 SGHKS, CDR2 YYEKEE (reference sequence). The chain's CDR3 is CASSLRTDIRNEKLFF. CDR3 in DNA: TGTGCCAGCAGCCTCAGGACGGACATTCGGAATGAAAAACTGTTTTTT.

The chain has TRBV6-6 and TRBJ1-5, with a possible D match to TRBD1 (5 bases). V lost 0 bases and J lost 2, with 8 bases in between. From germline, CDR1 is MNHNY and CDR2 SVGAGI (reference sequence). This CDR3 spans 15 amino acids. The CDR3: CASSYSGQRNQPQHF. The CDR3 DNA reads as TGTGCCAGCAGTTACTCTGGACAACGCAATCAGCCCCAGCATTTT.

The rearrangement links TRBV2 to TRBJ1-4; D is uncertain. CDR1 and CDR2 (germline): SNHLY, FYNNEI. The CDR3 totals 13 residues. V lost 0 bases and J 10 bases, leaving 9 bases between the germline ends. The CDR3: CASSEARSGKLFF. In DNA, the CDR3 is TGTGCCAGCAGTGAAGCGCGATCCGGAAAACTGTTTTTT.

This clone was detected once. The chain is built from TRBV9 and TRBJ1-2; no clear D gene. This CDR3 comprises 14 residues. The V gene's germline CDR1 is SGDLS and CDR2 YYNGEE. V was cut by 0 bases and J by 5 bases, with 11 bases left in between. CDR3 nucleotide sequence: TGTGCCAGCAGCGTAGATCACAGTGGGTATGGCTACACCTTC. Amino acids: CASSVDHSGYGYTF.

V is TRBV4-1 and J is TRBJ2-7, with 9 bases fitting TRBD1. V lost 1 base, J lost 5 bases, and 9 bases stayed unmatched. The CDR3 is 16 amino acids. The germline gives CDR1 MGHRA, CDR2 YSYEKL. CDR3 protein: CASSQVAGQGNHEQYF. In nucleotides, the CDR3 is TGCGCCAGCAGCCAAGTGGCAGGACAGGGGAACCACGAGCAGTACTTC.

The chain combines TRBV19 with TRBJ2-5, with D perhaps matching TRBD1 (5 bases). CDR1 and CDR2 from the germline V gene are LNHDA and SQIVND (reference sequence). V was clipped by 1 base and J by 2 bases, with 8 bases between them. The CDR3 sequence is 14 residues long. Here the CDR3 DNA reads TGTGCCAGTAGTATAGGACAGTCTCAAGAGACCCAGTACTTC. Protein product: CASSIGQSQETQYF.

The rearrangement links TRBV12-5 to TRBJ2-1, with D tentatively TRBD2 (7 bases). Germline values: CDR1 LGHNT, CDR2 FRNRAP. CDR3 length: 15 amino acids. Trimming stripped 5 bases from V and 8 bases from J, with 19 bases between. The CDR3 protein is CASGTTAGARDEQFF. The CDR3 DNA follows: TGTGCTAGTGGTACCACGGCGGGGGCTAGGGATGAGCAGTTCTTC. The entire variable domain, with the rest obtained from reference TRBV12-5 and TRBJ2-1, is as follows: DARVTQTPRHKVTEMGQEVTMRCQPILGHNTVFWYRQTMMQGLELLAYFRNRAPLDDSGMPKDRFSAEMPDATLATLKIQPSEPRDSAVYFCASGTTAGARDEQFFGPGTRLTVL.

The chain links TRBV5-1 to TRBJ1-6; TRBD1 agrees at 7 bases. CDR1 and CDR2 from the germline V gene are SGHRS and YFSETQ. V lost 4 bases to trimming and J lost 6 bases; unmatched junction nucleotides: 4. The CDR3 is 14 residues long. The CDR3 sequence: CASSPGQANSPLHF. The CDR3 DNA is TGCGCCAGCAGCCCCGGACAGGCTAATTCACCCCTCCACTTT.

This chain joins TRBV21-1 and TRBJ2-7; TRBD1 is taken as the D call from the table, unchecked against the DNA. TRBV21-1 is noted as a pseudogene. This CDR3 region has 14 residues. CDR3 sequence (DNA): TGTGCCAGCTCCGACCCAGGGGTGGGCTACGAGCAGTACTTC. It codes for CASSDPGVGYEQYF.

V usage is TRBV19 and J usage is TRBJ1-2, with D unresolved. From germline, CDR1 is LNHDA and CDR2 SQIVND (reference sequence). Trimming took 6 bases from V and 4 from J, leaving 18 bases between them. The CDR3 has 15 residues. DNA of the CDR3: TGTGCCAGTAGCGAAGGAGGGAACGAAGGCTATGGCTACACCTTC. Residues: CASSEGGNEGYGYTF.

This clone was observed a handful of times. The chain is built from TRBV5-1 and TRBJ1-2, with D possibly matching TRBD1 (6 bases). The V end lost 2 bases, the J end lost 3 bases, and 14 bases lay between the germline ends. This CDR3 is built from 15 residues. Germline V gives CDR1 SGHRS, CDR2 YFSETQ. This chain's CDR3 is CASSLSPGADYGYTF. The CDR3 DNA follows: TGCGCCAGCAGCTTATCCCCGGGGGCAGACTATGGCTACACCTTC.